This TCR beta chain was recorded in a study of OX40 agonist ivuxolimab in advanced cancers. At the level of the whole study: The costimulatory receptor OX40 (CD134) was targeted by ivuxolimab, a fully human IgG2 agonistic monoclonal antibody. Intravenous ivuxolimab was administered to patients every 2 weeks at six dose levels: 0.01, 0.1, 0.3, 1.5, 3 and 10 mg/kg. Of the roughly 51 dose-escalation patients, hepatocellular carcinoma was present in some 19, melanoma in around 15, renal cell carcinoma in 9 and head and neck cancer in 9. In the dose-escalation cohort, more than 75% of patients were male, and the mean age was around 60 years, with a range of 23 to 79. Prior anti-PD-1, anti-PD-L1 or anti-CTLA-4 therapy was permitted, and checkpoint inhibitors had been received by roughly two fifths of dose-escalation patients. Partial responses were achieved by three dose-escalation patients, of whom one had hepatocellular carcinoma and two had cutaneous melanoma. The purpose of peripheral TCRbeta sequencing was to test whether ivuxolimab changed TCR sequence diversity and led to clonal T-cell expansion. The paper describes the monotherapy dose-escalation part (N of about 47 patients) of the phase I trial of ivuxolimab.

Worth noting for this clone: Its antigen remains unidentified. Qualities for individual bases were not recorded, and no much larger clone is one base off.

Points the paper makes about the study in general: After ivuxolimab, more expanded clones were found on average in CD8+ T cells than in CD4+ T cells. Antigen specificity was not determined for the clonally expanded peripheral T cells. Low levels of normalized T-cell clonal expansion were also shown by some nonresponding patients. At doses of 0.1 to 3.0 mg/kg, clonal expansion of both CD4+ and CD8+ blood T cells was observed from baseline to week 6. In partial responders in the 0.1-3.0 mg/kg groups, normalized peripheral clonal expansion was found to be among the lowest, especially among CD8+ T cells.

For sequencing of the TCRbeta CDR3 region, genomic DNA was extracted from the sorted cells. The immunoSEQ Assay was used for sequencing of TCRbeta CDR3 regions. The table was pulled from immuneACCESS by TCRdb, which kept in-frame rearrangements only. Such tables lose some clones; where checked, under half of the loss comes from unresolved V genes, and the rest has no known cause. The sample table shows over 85,000 clones, and less than 95% are seen once. The ten largest clones take up 1.5% to 2% of the sample. The CDR1 and CDR2 encoded by the germline V gene are MGHRA and YSYEKL. Its CDR3 holds 13 amino acids, cysteine through phenylalanine. Of the read, only the CDR3 DNA is kept; its 39 bases are in frame from base 1. V is cut by 2 bases and J by 5 bases, and the space between the germline ends is 9 bases. Patients with a history of autoimmune disease or receiving systemic immunosuppression were excluded from the trial. Peripheral blood for TCR sequencing was drawn from every dose cohort at baseline, at cycle 4 day 1 and at cycle 7 day 1. Samples were obtained from an open-label, multicenter, first-in-human phase I dose-escalation trial of ivuxolimab. The trial enrolled adults with locally advanced or metastatic head and neck squamous cell, hepatocellular, melanoma or renal cell carcinoma. Before TCR sequencing, CD4+ T cells and CD8+ T cells were sorted from peripheral blood as separate populations.

The receptor chain draws on TRBV4-1 and TRBJ1-1; the D gene is possibly TRBD1, with 6 bases matching. Sequencing used CD4+ or CD8+ T cells sorted from blood, obtained in a trial of the OX40 agonist ivuxolimab. This TCR was recovered from an adult with an advanced solid tumor such as melanoma, head and neck, liver or kidney cancer. The DNA reads TGCGCCAGCAGCCAACCCGGGACAACTGAAGCTTTCTTT. Its protein is CASSQPGTTEAFF.